The sequence of this T cell receptor beta chain was determined in a study of regulatory and conventional T cells in RAG deficiency. Points from the study as a whole: Treg unique TCR beta sequences were around 100-fold fewer in Omenn syndrome and CID/AS patients than controls. Omenn patients showed >85% Treg-Tconv overlap and shorter CDR3 lengths. Shannon entropy fell and Simpson indices rose in RAG-deficient patients.

Libraries were prepared by immunoSEQ multiplex PCR; TCRdb keeps only in-frame clonotypes and omits some of them. The table includes 45,000 to 50,000 clones, approximately 90% detected once. Blood CD4+ CD25-low CD127-high conventional T cells supplied the genomic DNA template. The CDR3 has 15 amino acids. V lost 6 bases and J lost 1; bases outside the gene matches: 6. The germline CDR1 and CDR2 sequences are LNHDA and SQIVND (reference sequence). About this clone itself: No antigen is known for it.

This same sample was also taken into another study, of regulatory T cells. That study reports: Amplification used 52 TRBV primers and 13 TRBJ primers. Regulatory T cells showed the strongest V-J pair restriction and V/J gene skewing among patient repertoires.

V gene TRBV19 combines with J gene TRBJ2-5, with 9 bases identical to TRBD1. Sequencing used CD4+ effector T cells sorted from blood. The receptor was derived from a human donor in good health. The chain's CDR3 is CASSTTGGLQETQYF. The CDR3 nucleotides are TGTGCCAGTAGCACCACAGGGGGCCTCCAAGAGACCCAGTACTTC.